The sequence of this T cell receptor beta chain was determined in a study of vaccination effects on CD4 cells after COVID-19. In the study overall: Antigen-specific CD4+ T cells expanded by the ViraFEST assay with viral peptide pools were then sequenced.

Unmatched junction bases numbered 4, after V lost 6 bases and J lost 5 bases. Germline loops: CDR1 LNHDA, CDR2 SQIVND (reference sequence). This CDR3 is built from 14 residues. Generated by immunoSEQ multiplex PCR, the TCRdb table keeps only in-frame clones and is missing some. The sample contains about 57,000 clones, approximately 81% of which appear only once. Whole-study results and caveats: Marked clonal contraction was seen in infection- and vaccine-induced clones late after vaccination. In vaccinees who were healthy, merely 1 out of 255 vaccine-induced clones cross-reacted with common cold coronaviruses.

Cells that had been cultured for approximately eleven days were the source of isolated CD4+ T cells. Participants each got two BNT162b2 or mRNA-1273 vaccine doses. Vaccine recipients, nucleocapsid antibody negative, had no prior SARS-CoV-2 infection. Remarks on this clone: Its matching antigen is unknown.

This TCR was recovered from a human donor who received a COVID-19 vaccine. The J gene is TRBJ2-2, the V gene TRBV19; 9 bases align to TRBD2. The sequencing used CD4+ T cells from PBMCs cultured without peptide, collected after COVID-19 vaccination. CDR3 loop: CASRLSGRTGELFF. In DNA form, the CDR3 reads TGTGCCAGTAGGCTTAGCGGGAGAACCGGGGAGCTGTTTTTT.